This record concerns one TCR beta chain sequence. Its antigen is as yet unknown. Likely unrecorded immune exposures existed in these nominally healthy donors. This sample is drawn from a study of cytomegalovirus exposure and HLA in healthy donors. Primers: 60 Vbeta forward and 13 Jbeta reverse. The protocol was immunoSEQ multiplex PCR, while the TCRdb copy is restricted to in-frame clones and leaves out a portion. The data show under 200,000 clones, with 80% to 85% seen just once and roughly 6.7% held by the top ten. Findings of the study overall: Rarity marked most TCR sequences, yet some public TCRs occurred in many donors. A list of about 180 TCR beta chains associated with cytomegalovirus was given.

V was shortened by 1 base and J by 4 bases, with 11 bases between the two germline ends. CDR1 and CDR2 from the germline V gene are MNHNS and SASEGT. This CDR3 is built from 14 residues. The sequencing input was PBMCs. This chain links TRBV6-1 with TRBJ2-7, with unresolved D. This clonotype originated in a man between 40 and 49 years old in good health and CMV-seropositive. CDR3 residues: CASSEGQSRYEQYF. In DNA form, the CDR3 reads TGTGCCAGCAGTGAAGGCCAGTCGAGGTACGAGCAGTACTTC.